This TCR beta chain was sequenced during a study of shared clonotypes between healthy human individuals. Looking at the study overall: Per donor, three plates held CD4 naive cells, three held CD4 memory, two held CD8 naive and one held CD8 memory.

Method: immunoSEQ multiplex PCR; TCRdb's copy keeps in-frame clones and lacks some. This table holds about 690,000 clones, about nine tenths found once. CDR1 is LNHNV and CDR2 is YYDKDF in the germline V gene (reference sequence). The CDR3 sequence is 12 residues long. V lost 0 bases and J lost 7, with 4 bases in between. Findings and caveats of the study: It was observed that approximately 5% of naive CD4 clonotypes were shared across a handful of donors. Generation of non-shared clonotypes was less probable than generation of clonotypes shared by all four donors.

As for this clone: Its antigen is not identified.

The study drew all its donors from Caucasian adults living in Nashville, Tennessee. The TCR sequence derives from a man younger than 35 in good health. Some clones in this sample may be carry-over from other donors' samples. The sample was memory CD8+ T cells from PBMCs. Subset in this sample: CD45RO+ cells pooled with CCR7-negative TemRA cells. The V and J genes are TRBV15 and TRBJ1-5, with no clear D. The CDR3 loop is CATSRDGQPQHF. In DNA form, the CDR3 reads TGTGCCACCAGCAGAGACGGGCAGCCCCAGCATTTT.